Listed below are T cell receptor beta chains from one sample, sequenced in a study of OX40 agonist ivuxolimab in advanced cancers. Some clones are missing from TCRdb's copy, which holds only in-frame ones; the method was immunoSEQ multiplex PCR. The sample yields roughly 96,000 clones, about 84% seen once. This specimen consisted of CD4+ or CD8+ T cells sorted from blood, obtained in a trial of the OX40 agonist ivuxolimab. These receptors were obtained from an adult with an advanced solid tumor such as melanoma, head and neck, liver or kidney cancer. The CDR3 runs from the conserved cysteine through the conserved F or W. Fields, in order: D gene, V gene, clone size, J gene, CDR3 protein, CDR3 DNA. D genes are given only for firm matches. Rows may omit the clone size; those that give it use once, few, many or a size class.

d_call: .
v_call: TRBV9
clone_size: .
j_call: TRBJ1-6
cdr3_aa: CASSVGGRASPLHF
cdr3_nt: TGTGCCAGCAGCGTAGGTGGACGGGCTTCACCCCTCCACTTT

d_call: .
v_call: TRBV18
clone_size: .
j_call: TRBJ2-7
cdr3_aa: CASSPPTGPSSYEQYF
cdr3_nt: TGTGCCAGCTCACCTCCGACGGGGCCGAGCTCCTACGAGCAGTACTTC

d_call: .
v_call: TRBV7-8
clone_size: .
j_call: TRBJ2-6
cdr3_aa: CASSSKGGGEFSGANVLTF
cdr3_nt: TGTGCCAGCAGCTCAAAAGGGGGAGGCGAATTCTCTGGGGCCAACGTCCTGACTTTC

d_call: TRBD1
v_call: TRBV7-8
clone_size: .
j_call: TRBJ1-2
cdr3_aa: CASSLAGQGRYGYTF
cdr3_nt: TGTGCCAGCAGCTTAGCGGGACAGGGGCGATATGGCTACACCTTC

d_call: TRBD2
v_call: TRBV5-4
clone_size: .
j_call: TRBJ2-5
cdr3_aa: CASSQGTSGRQETQYF
cdr3_nt: TGTGCCAGCAGCCAAGGGACTAGCGGGCGTCAAGAGACCCAGTACTTC

d_call: .
v_call: TRBV7-2
clone_size: .
j_call: TRBJ2-7
cdr3_aa: CASSLAREDEQYF
cdr3_nt: TGTGCCAGCAGCTTAGCGCGGGAAGACGAGCAGTACTTC

d_call: TRBD1
v_call: TRBV10-1
clone_size: .
j_call: TRBJ1-1
cdr3_aa: CASAPSRPGGRNTEAFF
cdr3_nt: TGCGCCAGCGCCCCGAGTCGCCCAGGGGGCAGGAACACTGAAGCTTTCTTT

d_call: TRBD1
v_call: TRBV5-6
clone_size: .
j_call: TRBJ1-1
cdr3_aa: CASSRIAGTGVTEAFF
cdr3_nt: TGTGCCAGCAGCCGGATCGCCGGGACAGGGGTCACTGAAGCTTTCTTT

d_call: TRBD2
v_call: TRBV11-3
clone_size: .
j_call: TRBJ2-2
cdr3_aa: CASSSAGGMAGELFF
cdr3_nt: TGTGCCAGCAGCTCAGCGGGAGGAATGGCCGGGGAGCTGTTTTTT

d_call: TRBD1
v_call: TRBV9
clone_size: .
j_call: TRBJ2-7
cdr3_aa: CASSVDAPLGTGRAYEQYF
cdr3_nt: TGTGCCAGCAGCGTAGATGCCCCCCTCGGGACAGGGCGAGCCTACGAGCAGTACTTC

d_call: .
v_call: TRBV7-2
clone_size: .
j_call: TRBJ2-1
cdr3_aa: CASSSIGGKWVDNEQFF
cdr3_nt: TGTGCCAGCAGCTCCATAGGAGGGAAATGGGTTGACAATGAGCAGTTCTTC

d_call: .
v_call: TRBV14
clone_size: .
j_call: TRBJ1-4
cdr3_aa: CASSPLRTGQGKEKLFF
cdr3_nt: TGTGCCAGCAGCCCCCTCCGCACAGGGCAGGGGAAAGAAAAACTGTTTTTT

d_call: .
v_call: TRBV5-1
clone_size: .
j_call: TRBJ2-5
cdr3_aa: CASSLDRGGRETQYF
cdr3_nt: TGCGCCAGCAGCTTGGACAGGGGGGGAAGGGAGACCCAGTACTTC

d_call: .
v_call: TRBV9
clone_size: few
j_call: TRBJ1-6
cdr3_aa: CASSVGVTEASPLHF
cdr3_nt: TGTGCCAGCAGCGTAGGGGTGACAGAGGCTTCACCCCTCCACTTT

d_call: .
v_call: TRBV2
clone_size: .
j_call: TRBJ2-7
cdr3_aa: CASTGRTGEQYF
cdr3_nt: TGTGCCAGTACGGGGCGAACTGGCGAGCAGTACTTC

d_call: .
v_call: TRBV5-8
clone_size: .
j_call: TRBJ1-4
cdr3_aa: CASGAHPSTNEKLFF
cdr3_nt: TGTGCCAGCGGAGCCCATCCTTCAACTAATGAAAAACTGTTTTTT

d_call: .
v_call: TRBV29-1
clone_size: .
j_call: TRBJ2-2
cdr3_aa: CSVVTGWTGELFF
cdr3_nt: TGCAGCGTTGTCACAGGGTGGACCGGGGAGCTGTTTTTT

d_call: TRBD2
v_call: TRBV5-4
clone_size: .
j_call: TRBJ2-5
cdr3_aa: CASSPGTSGLQETQYF
cdr3_nt: TGTGCCAGCAGCCCGGGGACTAGCGGGCTACAAGAGACCCAGTACTTC

d_call: TRBD1
v_call: TRBV9
clone_size: .
j_call: TRBJ1-1
cdr3_aa: CASRRGQSMNTEAFF
cdr3_nt: TGTGCCAGCAGGAGGGGACAGTCCATGAACACTGAAGCTTTCTTT

d_call: .
v_call: TRBV5-6
clone_size: once
j_call: TRBJ1-1
cdr3_aa: CASSPPGMNTEAFF
cdr3_nt: TGTGCCAGCAGCCCTCCAGGAATGAACACTGAAGCTTTCTTT

d_call: TRBD2
v_call: TRBV11-2
clone_size: few
j_call: TRBJ2-5
cdr3_aa: CASSLDVRTSGRWREETQYF
cdr3_nt: TGTGCCAGCAGCTTAGACGTTAGGACTAGCGGACGCTGGAGGGAAGAGACCCAGTACTTC

d_call: .
v_call: TRBV20-1
clone_size: .
j_call: TRBJ2-7
cdr3_aa: CSARYIGEQYF
cdr3_nt: TGCAGTGCTCGGTATATAGGCGAGCAGTACTTC

d_call: .
v_call: TRBV6-4
clone_size: few
j_call: TRBJ2-2
cdr3_aa: CASSASPTFTSYGELFF
cdr3_nt: TGTGCCAGCAGTGCCTCCCCGACCTTCACCTCCTACGGGGAGCTGTTTTTT

d_call: .
v_call: TRBV4-3
clone_size: .
j_call: TRBJ1-1
cdr3_aa: CASSQVQGGTEAFF
cdr3_nt: TGCGCCAGCAGCCAAGTACAGGGAGGAACTGAAGCTTTCTTT

d_call: .
v_call: TRBV19
clone_size: few
j_call: TRBJ1-6
cdr3_aa: CASSTWAFGDSPLHF
cdr3_nt: TGTGCCAGTAGTACCTGGGCCTTTGGGGATTCACCCCTCCACTTT

d_call: .
v_call: TRBV7-2
clone_size: few
j_call: TRBJ2-6
cdr3_aa: CASSLYAGGANVLTF
cdr3_nt: TGTGCCAGCAGCTTATACGCTGGAGGGGCCAACGTCCTGACTTTC

d_call: TRBD2
v_call: TRBV7-6
clone_size: .
j_call: TRBJ2-7
cdr3_aa: CASSPSSGGAAEQYF
cdr3_nt: TGTGCCAGCAGCCCGTCTAGCGGGGGGGCCGCCGAGCAGTACTTC

d_call: .
v_call: TRBV7-8
clone_size: .
j_call: TRBJ2-7
cdr3_aa: CASSHLQGKGEQYF
cdr3_nt: TGTGCCAGCAGCCATCTGCAGGGCAAAGGCGAGCAGTACTTC

d_call: .
v_call: TRBV10-3
clone_size: .
j_call: TRBJ1-4
cdr3_aa: CAISDSGINEKLFF
cdr3_nt: TGTGCCATCAGTGACTCGGGGATCAATGAAAAACTGTTTTTT

d_call: .
v_call: TRBV6-1
clone_size: .
j_call: TRBJ2-7
cdr3_aa: CASSVSTHSYEQYF
cdr3_nt: TGTGCCAGCAGTGTGTCCACGCACTCCTACGAGCAGTACTTC

d_call: .
v_call: TRBV9
clone_size: .
j_call: TRBJ2-3
cdr3_aa: CASSRGGSTDTQYF
cdr3_nt: TGTGCCAGCAGCCGTGGCGGGAGCACAGATACGCAGTATTTT

d_call: .
v_call: TRBV7-2
clone_size: .
j_call: TRBJ2-2
cdr3_aa: CASSGGELFF
cdr3_nt: TGTGCCAGCAGTGGGGGGGAGCTGTTTTTT

d_call: .
v_call: TRBV4-1
clone_size: .
j_call: TRBJ2-2
cdr3_aa: CASSQGSRFRTGELFF
cdr3_nt: TGCGCCAGCAGCCAAGGATCCCGCTTCCGGACCGGGGAGCTGTTTTTT

d_call: .
v_call: TRBV6-6
clone_size: .
j_call: TRBJ2-1
cdr3_aa: CASTFLPRGNEQFF
cdr3_nt: TGTGCCAGCACCTTCCTCCCCCGGGGCAATGAGCAGTTCTTC

d_call: TRBD2
v_call: TRBV4-2
clone_size: .
j_call: TRBJ2-7
cdr3_aa: CASSQDRTSGSYEQYF
cdr3_nt: TGTGCCAGCAGCCAAGATAGAACTAGCGGCTCCTACGAGCAGTACTTC

d_call: .
v_call: TRBV11-2
clone_size: .
j_call: TRBJ2-7
cdr3_aa: CASSYGPSYEQYF
cdr3_nt: TGTGCCAGCAGTTATGGACCCTCCTACGAGCAGTACTTC

d_call: TRBD1
v_call: TRBV5-1
clone_size: once
j_call: TRBJ1-2
cdr3_aa: CASRAGGESYGYTF
cdr3_nt: TGCGCCAGCAGAGCAGGGGGCGAGAGCTATGGCTACACCTTC

d_call: .
v_call: TRBV21-1
clone_size: .
j_call: TRBJ2-5
cdr3_aa: CASSKVETQYF
cdr3_nt: TGTGCCAGCAGCAAAGTGGAGACCCAGTACTTC

d_call: .
v_call: TRBV10-3
clone_size: .
j_call: TRBJ2-2
cdr3_aa: CAILANTGELFF
cdr3_nt: TGTGCCATCCTCGCGAACACCGGGGAGCTGTTTTTT

d_call: .
v_call: TRBV11-2
clone_size: .
j_call: TRBJ2-7
cdr3_aa: CASSLEWTPSYEQYF
cdr3_nt: TGTGCCAGCAGCTTAGAGTGGACTCCCTCCTACGAGCAGTACTTC

d_call: .
v_call: TRBV5-4
clone_size: .
j_call: TRBJ2-7
cdr3_aa: CASSSGGSPDHEQYF
cdr3_nt: TGTGCCAGCAGCTCGGGGGGCAGCCCGGACCACGAGCAGTACTTC

d_call: .
v_call: TRBV4-3
clone_size: .
j_call: TRBJ2-2
cdr3_aa: CASSQNAGARSTGELFF
cdr3_nt: TGCGCCAGCAGCCAGAATGCGGGGGCAAGGTCGACCGGGGAGCTGTTTTTT

d_call: .
v_call: TRBV11-2
clone_size: once
j_call: TRBJ1-1
cdr3_aa: CASSQIYRDTEAFF
cdr3_nt: TGTGCCAGCAGCCAAATCTACAGGGACACTGAAGCTTTCTTT

d_call: .
v_call: TRBV5-8
clone_size: .
j_call: TRBJ2-5
cdr3_aa: CASSLGAPETQYF
cdr3_nt: TGTGCCAGCAGCTTGGGGGCCCCAGAGACCCAGTACTTC

d_call: TRBD1
v_call: TRBV6-5
clone_size: .
j_call: TRBJ2-7
cdr3_aa: CASSNSDRGSREQYF
cdr3_nt: TGTGCCAGCAGTAACTCGGACAGGGGGAGTCGCGAGCAGTACTTC